Following are 23 T cell receptor beta chains from one sample sequenced in a study of T-cell reconstitution after alpha-beta-depleted transplantation in children. Molecular barcoding with unique molecular identifiers was used for the TCRbeta library. TCRdb fed the PCR reads into MiXCR, producing one record per CDR3 protein. Altogether about 260,000 distinct CDR3 sequences are present, around 10% being singletons, with the ten largest covering roughly a quarter. Sequencing used peripheral blood, obtained 180 days after TCRalphabeta/CD19-depleted stem cell transplant. These TCRs come from a male patient aged 2-10 years who had a stem cell transplant for chronic granulomatous disease, so the T cells may come from the graft donor.

This clonotype has just a few counts. The rearrangement joins TRBV30 to TRBJ1-1; no definite D call. Germline loops: CDR1 GTSNPN, CDR2 SVGIG (reference sequence). The CDR3 sequence is 13 residues long. V was clipped by 0 bases and J by 1 base, with 6 bases between them. The CDR3 DNA is TGTGCCTGGAGTGTTCATCCGAACACTGAAGCTTTCTTT. Translating it yields CAWSVHPNTEAFF. The entire variable domain, with the rest obtained from reference TRBV30 and TRBJ1-1, is as follows: SQTIHQWPATLVQPVGSPLSLECTVEGTSNPNLYWYRQAAGRGLQLLFYSVGIGQISSEVPQNLSASRPQDRQFILSSKKLLLSDSGFYLCAWSVHPNTEAFFGQGTRLTVV.

This clonotype showed up many times. V and J are TRBV24-1 and TRBJ2-3; perhaps TRBD2 as D (5 bases). Trimming cost V 3 bases and J 2 bases, with 8 bases left between them. Per germline, CDR1 KGHDR and CDR2 SFDVKD. CDR3 size: 14 residues. DNA of the CDR3: TGTGCCACCAGTGATCCCGACTACACAGATACGCAGTATTTT. Amino acid sequence: CATSDPDYTDTQYF.

In regard to this clonotype: Being one base from a much bigger clone, this may be a read error. The chain employs TRBV6-1 and TRBJ2-2; D is possibly TRBD2 (5 bases). CDR3 size: 14 residues. Germline values: CDR1 MNHNS, CDR2 SASEGT. CDR3 protein: CASTISAGTGEPFF. In nucleotides, the CDR3 is TGTGCCAGCACTATCTCCGCGGGCACCGGGGAGCCGTTTTTT.

This clonotype was seen ten or more times. The chain has TRBV5-1 and TRBJ2-3, with 7 bases identical to TRBD1. This CDR3 region has 15 residues. Germline V lookup: CDR1 SGHRS, CDR2 YFSETQ. The trim removed 4 bases at V and 2 bases at J, leaving 7 bases unmatched. CDR3 nucleotides: TGCGCCAGCAGCCCTGTGACAGGGCCCACAGATACGCAGTATTTT. Amino acid sequence: CASSPVTGPTDTQYF.

This clonotype was counted ten times or more. V is TRBV29-1 and J is TRBJ2-3; 8 bases are a match to TRBD1. The CDR3 extends over 13 amino acids. V lost 7 bases and J lost 1; bases outside the gene matches: 4. The germline CDR1 and CDR2 sequences are SQVTM and ANQGSEA. DNA for the CDR3: TGCAGCGCAAAACAGGGGGGCACAGATACGCAGTATTTT. Residues: CSAKQGGTDTQYF.

This clonotype was seen repeatedly, ten times or more. The chain has TRBV29-1 and TRBJ2-5; weak D call: TRBD2 (5 bases). CDR3 length: 12 residues. Germline lookup yields CDR1 SQVTM and CDR2 ANQGSEA. Trimming cost V 6 bases and J 3 bases, with 11 bases left between them. This CDR3 is CSVGVSEETQYF. The CDR3 DNA is TGCAGCGTGGGAGTGAGTGAAGAGACCCAGTACTTC.

This clonotype was observed at least ten times. J is TRBJ2-2 and V is TRBV12-3 or TRBV12-4, with 9 bases fitting TRBD1. J lost 6 bases, V lost 5 bases, and 7 bases had no gene match. CDR3 length: 15 residues. CDR3 sequence (DNA): TGTGCCAGCAGTCCCCGACAGGGGGGGCCCGGGGAGCTGTTTTTT. Its translation: CASSPRQGGPGELFF.

This clonotype was counted at least ten times. The rearrangement joins TRBV9 to TRBJ1-6; D not certain. The CDR3 is made up of 14 amino acids. V dropped 0 bases and J dropped 6 bases, with 7 bases sitting between them. Germline V gene sequence: CDR1 SGDLS, CDR2 YYNGEE. The CDR3 nucleotides are TGTGCCAGCAGCGTAGCTAGCCGTAATTCACCCCTCCACTTT. Its translation: CASSVASRNSPLHF. The full variable domain, completed using reference TRBV9 and TRBJ1-6, is DSGVTQTPKHLITATGQRVTLRCSPRSGDLSVYWYQQSLDQGLQFLIQYYNGEERAKGNILERFSAQQFPDLHSELNLSSLELGDSALYFCASSVASRNSPLHFGNGTRLTVT.

This clonotype was observed many times. The gene calls are TRBV12-3 or TRBV12-4 and TRBJ2-2, with TRBD2 matching 10 bases. The CDR3 is 16 residues long. V lost 5 bases, J lost 4 bases, and 7 bases stayed unmatched. Here the CDR3 reads CASSRGLAVRTGELFF. DNA of the CDR3: TGTGCCAGCAGTCGCGGACTAGCGGTTCGCACCGGGGAGCTGTTTTTT.

This clonotype showed up many times. The rearrangement links TRBV12-3 or TRBV12-4 to TRBJ2-3; D may correspond to TRBD1 or TRBD2 (5 bases each). Trimming pared 6 bases from V and 7 bases from J, leaving 17 bases between. This CDR3 comprises 14 residues. This CDR3 is CASRGSGRKNTQYF. The CDR3 nucleotides are TGTGCCAGCAGGGGCTCAGGGAGAAAAAATACGCAGTATTTT.

This clonotype was recorded many times. The chain is built from TRBV3-1 and TRBJ1-3, with D unresolved. Germline lookup yields CDR1 LGHDT and CDR2 YNNKEL (reference sequence). The CDR3 runs 13 residues. V was cut by 0 bases and J by 4 bases, with 4 bases left in between. This CDR3 is CASSQEQGNTIYF. The CDR3, as DNA: TGTGCCAGCAGCCAAGAACAGGGAAACACCATATATTTT.

This clonotype showed up many times. This chain connects TRBV5-1 to TRBJ1-5; TRBD1 might be the D (6 bases). Germline assignment: CDR1 SGHRS and CDR2 YFSETQ. The CDR3 is 12 residues long. V was shortened by 0 bases and J by 11 bases, with 9 bases between the two germline ends. The CDR3 region has the DNA TGCGCCAGCAGCTTGGAGGGGGGTTCCCAGCATTTT. As protein: CASSLEGGSQHF.

In this sample, this clonotype turned up many times. The CDR3 sequence is CASSALMGTAEQFF. The CDR3 DNA follows: TGTGCCAGCAGTGCCTTAATGGGGACAGCCGAGCAGTTCTTC. V is TRBV25-1 and J is TRBJ2-1; 7 bases line up with TRBD1. CDR1 and CDR2 (germline): MGHDK, SYGVNS. The junction had 10 bases not matched to a gene; V was cut back by 4 bases and J by 10 bases. This CDR3 spans 14 amino acids. Full variable domain (outside the CDR3, taken from reference TRBV25-1 and TRBJ2-1): EADIYQTPRYLVIGTGKKITLECSQTMGHDKMYWYQQDPGMELHLIHYSYGVNSTEKGDLSSESTVSRIRTEHFPLTLESARPSHTSQYLCASSALMGTAEQFFGPGTRLTVL.

This clonotype was detected a few times. The chain employs TRBV19 and TRBJ2-2; D is uncertain. Germline-derived CDR1 and CDR2 are LNHDA and SQIVND (reference sequence). CDR3 length equals 13 residues. V dropped 6 bases and J dropped 0 bases, with 5 bases sitting between them. CDR3 residues: CASRGTNTGELFF. As DNA, the CDR3 is TGTGCCAGTAGGGGGACGAACACCGGGGAGCTGTTTTTT.

This clonotype was counted many times. The chain joins TRBV7-9 to TRBJ2-3; 13 bases agree with TRBD2. Unmatched junction bases numbered 3, after V lost 3 bases and J lost 3 bases. CDR1 SEHNR and CDR2 FQNEAQ come from the germline V gene (reference sequence). CDR3 size: 16 residues. The CDR3 protein is CASSFWTSGGTDTQYF. The CDR3 DNA reads TGTGCCAGCAGCTTCTGGACTAGCGGGGGAACAGATACGCAGTATTTT.

The table lists this clonotype with many counts. This chain connects TRBV28 to TRBJ2-7; no reliable D call. Germline CDR1 reads MDHEN; CDR2 reads SYDVKM. V lost 4 bases to trimming and J lost 0 bases, with 13 bases between them. This CDR3 spans 15 amino acids. Here the CDR3 reads CASSSLQPPSYEQYF. The CDR3, as DNA: TGTGCCAGCAGTTCATTACAACCCCCCTCCTACGAGCAGTACTTC.

This clonotype showed up many times. The V gene is TRBV11-2, the J gene TRBJ2-1; no reliable D call. Germline CDR1 reads SGHAT; CDR2 reads FQNNGV. This CDR3 comprises 15 residues. Trimming pared 2 bases from V and 0 bases from J, leaving 8 bases between. CDR3 region: CASSLNPSSYNEQFF. Here the CDR3 DNA reads TGTGCCAGCAGCTTAAACCCGAGCTCCTACAATGAGCAGTTCTTC.

This clonotype was counted many times. This chain links TRBV28 with TRBJ2-5; possible D gene TRBD1, 6 bases. This CDR3 is built from 17 residues. The germline V gene has CDR1 MDHEN and CDR2 SYDVKM. V was clipped by 6 bases and J by 1 base, with 21 bases between them. CDR3 protein: CASSSVVGQLLQETQYF. In DNA form, the CDR3 reads TGTGCCAGCAGCTCTGTGGTAGGACAGCTACTCCAAGAGACCCAGTACTTC.

A few counts support this clonotype. The chain has TRBV27 and TRBJ1-2, with TRBD1 as a possible D gene (5 bases). Trimming shortened V by 3 bases and J by 2 bases, and 7 bases separated the two germline ends. The CDR3 totals 13 residues. CDR1 is MNHEY, CDR2 SMNVEV, per germline (reference sequence). The DNA for the CDR3 is TGTGCCAGCAGTTTTCAGGGCAACTATGGCTACACCTTC. Translated: CASSFQGNYGYTF.

This clonotype was seen at least ten times. The chain combines TRBV7-3 with TRBJ2-3; D is possibly TRBD1 (5 bases). This CDR3 spans 15 amino acids. Trimming took off 1 base at V and 2 bases at J, with 10 bases between the two ends. Germline V gives CDR1 SGHTA, CDR2 FQGTGA. The CDR3 DNA reads as TGTGCCAGCAGCTTAAGCGGACAAATCACAGATACGCAGTATTTT. This codes for CASSLSGQITDTQYF.

This chain uses TRBV6-1 with TRBJ2-7; D is unresolved. Germline CDR1 MNHNS, CDR2 SASEGT. The length of the CDR3 is 15 residues. Trimming cost V 4 bases and J 2 bases, with 15 bases left between them. This chain's CDR3 is CASSVFKSDTYEQYF. The CDR3 nucleotides read TGTGCCAGCAGTGTGTTCAAGTCAGATACCTACGAGCAGTACTTC.

This clonotype was recorded at least ten times. The rearrangement uses TRBV6-1 and TRBJ2-4; D perhaps matches TRBD1 (5 bases). V dropped 6 bases and J dropped 8 bases, with 17 bases sitting between them. Germline V gives CDR1 MNHNS, CDR2 SASEGT. The CDR3 has 14 residues. CDR3 nucleotides: TGTGCCAGCAGCCCCAGGGATTTTCGGGACATTCAGTACTTC. This translates into CASSPRDFRDIQYF.

This clonotype was recorded at least ten times. The CDR3: CATKAGVAETQYF. For the CDR3, the DNA is TGCGCCACCAAGGCGGGAGTAGCGGAGACCCAGTACTTC. The chain combines TRBV5-1 with TRBJ2-5; 7 bases match TRBD2. V dropped 9 bases and J dropped 5; count of bases not matched to a gene: 10. CDR1 and CDR2 from the germline V gene are SGHRS and YFSETQ. The CDR3 is 13 residues long.